The present T cell receptor (beta chain) was sequenced within a study of identifying expanded T cells in peripheral blood. The CDR3 loop spans 16 amino acids. Trimming pared 2 bases from V and 3 bases from J, leaving 14 bases between. Germline CDR1 MNHNS, CDR2 SASEGT. Produced via immunoSEQ multiplex PCR; TCRdb's table is partial and in-frame only. The table lists approximately 94,000 clones, around nine tenths of them singletons. The sample taken for sequencing was blood. The chain links TRBV6-1 to TRBJ1-5, with D maybe TRBD1 (5 bases). The receptor comes from a person between 18 and 69 years old in good health. The DNA of the CDR3 is TGTGCCAGCAGTGAATGGGGCCTAGAGTTCAATCAGCCCCAGCATTTT. It translates to CASSEWGLEFNQPQHF.